This T cell receptor (beta chain) appears in the sequencing data of a study of PD-1 blockade in classical Hodgkin lymphoma. Clones were sequenced by immunoSEQ multiplex PCR, and TCRdb holds only the in-frame ones, with some missing. The table lists 70,000 or so clones, over 90% of them singletons. As for this clone: Its antigen is as yet unknown.

From germline, CDR1 is SNHLY and CDR2 FYNNEI. The length of the CDR3 is 14 residues. Unmatched junction bases numbered 9, after V lost 9 bases and J lost 6 bases. Noted time point: newly diagnosed, previously untreated cHL patient sample. Researchers used newly diagnosed, untreated classical Hodgkin lymphoma PBMCs for comparison. Broader study findings: Newly diagnosed patients reportedly had lower baseline TCR diversity than healthy donors. Repertoires differed for reasons still undefined, possibly disease activity or prior therapy.

The rearrangement uses TRBV2 and TRBJ2-7; 12 bases line up with TRBD2. Material: peripheral blood mononuclear cells (PBMCs). The receptor comes from a human donor with classical Hodgkin lymphoma. CDR3 sequence (DNA): TGTGCCAGTCGGACTAGCGGGGCCTTGAGCGAGCAGTACTTC. It yields the protein CASRTSGALSEQYF.